This T cell receptor beta chain was sequenced for a study of cytomegalovirus exposure and HLA in healthy donors. Study-level information: The study's early data release held some 85 million unique TCRs from HLA-typed donors.

This CDR3 has 15 amino acids. Notes on the study in general: Compared with the roughly 730-donor mean, an Asian-associated ancestry cluster reportedly had fewer N-insertions, according to a later analysis. A classifier reportedly called cytomegalovirus status with high sensitivity and specificity. The authors listed around 150 TCR beta chains as cytomegalovirus-associated.

Use of 60 Vbeta and 13 Jbeta primers characterized the PCR. The table came from immunoSEQ multiplex PCR; TCRdb's copy has only in-frame clones and leaves some out. The table shows 140,000 or so clones, with roughly 80% occurring only once. This clone occurred a few times. Its cognate antigen is unknown. The specimen was PBMCs. J is TRBJ1-1 and V is TRBV21-1; the table's D call of TRBD1 was not tested on the DNA. TRBV21-1 is deemed a pseudogene. This clonotype was obtained from a female donor in good health and CMV-seronegative. The CDR3 protein is CASSKDLRDGVEAFF. The DNA of the CDR3 is TGTGCCAGCAGCAAAGACCTCAGGGATGGAGTTGAAGCTTTCTTT.